The entry below gives a single T cell receptor beta chain sequence along with its context. Antigen: not known. The sample comes from a study of T cells in narcolepsy. Study overall: Healthy controls were enrolled alongside patients with narcolepsy type 1 or type 2.

Study-level findings and limits: Reportedly, autoreactive clonotypes were serially detected in patients' blood but not controls'. Some memory CD4+ repertoires had no autoreactive clone sequences. Autoreactive HCRT-specific and TRIB2-specific clonotypes were marked in same-patient CSF-versus-blood CD4+ comparisons.

The assay was immunoSEQ multiplex PCR, and TCRdb's table has in-frame clones only and misses some. The sample has more than 30,000 clones; roughly four fifths are singletons. CDR1 and CDR2 (germline): LNHNV, YYDKDF (reference sequence). Trimming cost V 3 bases and J 0 bases; bases outside gene matches: 20. CDR3 length: 20 amino acids. The chain recombines TRBV15 with TRBJ2-7, with TRBD1 identical over 7 bases. Sequenced: memory (CD45RA-) CD4+ T cells from blood. This receptor was obtained from a human donor in good health. The CDR3 DNA sequence: TGTGCCACCAGCAGTGACCCCGGTTGGGGACAGAGTCTTGTCTCCTACGAGCAGTACTTC. Protein sequence: CATSSDPGWGQSLVSYEQYF.